This T cell receptor beta chain was documented in a study of blood T cell repertoires in COVID-19. On the study more broadly: Spain, Italy and the United States supplied samples that represented acute and convalescent COVID-19. Sources were T cells, B-cell-depleted T cells, or PBMCs; the material itself was cDNA or gDNA.

Germline assignment: CDR1 KGHSH and CDR2 LQKENI. The CDR3 is 18 amino acids. Losses at the gene ends were 3 bases for V and 2 bases for J; bases not matched to a gene: 14. Two negative PCRs, clearance, or symptom resolution were required of recovered Cohort 3 donors. Original data processing: The assay estimated nucleated cells by amplifying reference gene primers. Libraries were prepared by immunoSEQ multiplex PCR; TCRdb keeps only in-frame clonotypes and omits some of them. V and J calls and clone size are those listed in that table; D and trimming were worked out from the DNA. The sample lists roughly 360,000 clones, less than 90% occurring once.

Source material: PBMCs or T cells enriched from blood (not recorded which). The chain recombines TRBV18 with TRBJ1-2; 8 positions agree with TRBD1. This TCR was recovered from a woman aged 50 to 60 who had recovered from COVID-19. CDR3 nucleotides: TGTGCCAGCTCACCGAACGCCCCCGGGACAGGTGTAAACTATGGCTACACCTTC. It yields the protein CASSPNAPGTGVNYGYTF.